This TCR beta chain was sequenced during a study of T cells expressing NK-cell markers. Study in general: The study drew TCR beta repertoires from sorted CD3+CD56+NKG2C+, CD3+CD56+NKG2C- and CD3+CD56-NKG2C+ T cells. Of eight sequenced donors, seven were HCMV-seropositive and one HCMV-seronegative. Overall study findings and caveats: The CD3+CD56-NKG2C+ fraction of a few donors was likewise dominated by these clonotypes.

Concerning this clonotype: Its antigen remains unknown.

TCRdb reprocessed the 5' RACE reads, keeping one entry per CDR3 protein, no DNA. The specimen's table records under 200,000 distinct CDR3 sequences. Germline values: CDR1 MGHRA, CDR2 YSYEKL. This CDR3 is 17 amino acids long. The TCR originated in a woman between 18 and 69 years old in good health. The sequenced sample consisted of blood T cells: a sorted CD56 or NKG2C T cell subset, CD4+ or CD8+ T cells, or bulk PBMC T cells (not recorded which). The chain links TRBV4-1 to TRBJ1-3; TCRdb picks TRBD1, but there is no DNA to check that call. This CDR3 reads CASSQGGTGRSGNTIYF.